In this sample, the clone carrying this T cell receptor (beta chain) turned up a few times. The target antigen is unknown. The source of the sample is a study of T cell repertoires in cytomegalovirus infection. Study as a whole: Public TCR beta signatures were indicative of both CMV infection and a matching HLA type. Study conclusions and caveats: Ex vivo, HLA-C-restricted CMV-specific TCR beta clonotypes prevailed over the rest of the response. Summed frequency of shared TCR beta families picked out CMV carriers who also had the relevant HLA.

Germline assignment: CDR1 LGHNT and CDR2 FRNRAP. This CDR3 comprises 11 residues. Trimming took 6 bases from V and 7 from J, leaving 7 bases between them. TCRdb used MiXCR to reprocess the reads, holding one entry per CDR3 protein. The sample includes around 450,000 distinct CDR3 sequences, roughly 12% of them seen just once. The sequence derives from a human donor in good health (CMV status not recorded). Some clones in this sample may be carry-over from other donors' samples. The chain is built from TRBV12-5 and TRBJ2-1; D gene unclear. Sequenced input: PBMCs. For the CDR3, the DNA is TGTGCTAGTGGGGCGCAAAATGAGCAGTTCTTC. It encodes CASGAQNEQFF.